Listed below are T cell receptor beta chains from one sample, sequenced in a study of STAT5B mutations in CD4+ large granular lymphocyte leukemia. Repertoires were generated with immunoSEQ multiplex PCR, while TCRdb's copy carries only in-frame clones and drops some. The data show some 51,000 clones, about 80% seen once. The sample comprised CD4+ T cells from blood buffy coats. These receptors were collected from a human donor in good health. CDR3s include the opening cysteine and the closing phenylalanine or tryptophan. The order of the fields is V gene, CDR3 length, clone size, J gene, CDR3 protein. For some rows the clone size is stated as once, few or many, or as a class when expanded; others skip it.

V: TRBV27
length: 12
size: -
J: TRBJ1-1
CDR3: CASRGRNTEAFF

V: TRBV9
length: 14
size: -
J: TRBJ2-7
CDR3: CASSVGPLGYEQYF

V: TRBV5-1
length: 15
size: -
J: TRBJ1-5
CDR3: CASSLGGVSGQPQHF

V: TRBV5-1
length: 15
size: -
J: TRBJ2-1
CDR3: CASSLMGGSYNEQFF

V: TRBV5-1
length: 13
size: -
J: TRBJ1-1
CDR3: CASSLLANTEAFF

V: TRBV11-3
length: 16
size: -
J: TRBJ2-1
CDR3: CASSVGTLTAYNEQFF

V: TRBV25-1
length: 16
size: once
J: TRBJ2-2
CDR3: CASSDLRRGNTGELFF

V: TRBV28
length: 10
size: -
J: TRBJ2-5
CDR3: CASRQETQYF

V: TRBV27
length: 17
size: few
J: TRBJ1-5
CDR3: CASSLKGTAFYNQPQHF

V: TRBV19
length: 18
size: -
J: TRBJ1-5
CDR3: CASSTLANRGGYNQPQHF

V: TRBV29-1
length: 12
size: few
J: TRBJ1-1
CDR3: CSVAHRGTEAFF

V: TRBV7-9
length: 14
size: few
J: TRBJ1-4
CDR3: CASSLGQANEKLFF

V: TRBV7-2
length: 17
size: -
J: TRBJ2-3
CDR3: CASSGIFKGGGTDTQYF

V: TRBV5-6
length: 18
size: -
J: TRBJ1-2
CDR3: CASSLDRGQGDPRDGYTF

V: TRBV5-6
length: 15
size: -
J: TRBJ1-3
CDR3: CASSFRPSSGNTIYF

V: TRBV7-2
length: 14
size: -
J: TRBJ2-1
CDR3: CASSAGTLVGEQFF

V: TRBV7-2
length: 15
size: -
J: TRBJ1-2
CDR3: CASSPNRGQGVGYTF

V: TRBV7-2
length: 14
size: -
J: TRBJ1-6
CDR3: CASSSTGTKSPLHF

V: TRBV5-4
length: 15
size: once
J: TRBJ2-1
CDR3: CASSVRDYRTDEQFF

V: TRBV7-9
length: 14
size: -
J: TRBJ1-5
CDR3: CASGGDRSNQPQHF

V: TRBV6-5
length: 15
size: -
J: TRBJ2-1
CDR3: CASSPNRDSLNEQFF

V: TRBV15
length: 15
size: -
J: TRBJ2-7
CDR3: CATSRQRGGSYEQYF

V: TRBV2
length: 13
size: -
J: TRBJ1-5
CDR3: CASSTDRNQPQHF

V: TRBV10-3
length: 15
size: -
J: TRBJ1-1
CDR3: CAISGGTGSNTEAFF

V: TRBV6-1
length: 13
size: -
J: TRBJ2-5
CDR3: CASYYGATQTQYF

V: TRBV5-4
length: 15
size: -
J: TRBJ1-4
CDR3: CASRDGTGAGEKLFF

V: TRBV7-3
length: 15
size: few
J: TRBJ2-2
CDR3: CASRPTGLNTGELFF

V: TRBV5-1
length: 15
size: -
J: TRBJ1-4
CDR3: CASSWLTATNEKLFF

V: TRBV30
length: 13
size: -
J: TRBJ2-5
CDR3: CAWSAHGAATQYF

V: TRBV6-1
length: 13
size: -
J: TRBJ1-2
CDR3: CASSERLLQIDTF

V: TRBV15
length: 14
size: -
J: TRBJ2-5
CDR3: CATSPYTGVETQYF

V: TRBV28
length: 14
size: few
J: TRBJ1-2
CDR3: CASSFLSGQAVYTF

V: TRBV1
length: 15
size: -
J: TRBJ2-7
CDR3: CTSSQDWPLRGEQYF

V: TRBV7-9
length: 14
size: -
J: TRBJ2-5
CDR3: CASSSDRGLETQYF

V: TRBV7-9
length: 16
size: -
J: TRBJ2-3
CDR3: CASSPSSRLITDTQYF

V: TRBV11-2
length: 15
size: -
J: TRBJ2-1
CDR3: CASSLNSWGGDEQFF

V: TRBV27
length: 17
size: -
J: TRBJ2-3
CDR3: CASSLYKREWFPDTQYF

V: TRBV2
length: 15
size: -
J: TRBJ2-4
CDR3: CASSRGNLAKNIQYF

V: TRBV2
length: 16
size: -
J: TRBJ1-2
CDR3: CASKLKEILTNYGYTF

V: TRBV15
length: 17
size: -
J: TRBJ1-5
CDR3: CATSRGQGQDRYQPQHF

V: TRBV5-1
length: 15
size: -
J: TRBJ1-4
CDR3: CASSWTVATNEKLFF

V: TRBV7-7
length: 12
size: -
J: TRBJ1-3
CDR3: CASKGVGNTIYF

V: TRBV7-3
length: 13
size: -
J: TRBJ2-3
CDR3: CASSLLGSDTQYF

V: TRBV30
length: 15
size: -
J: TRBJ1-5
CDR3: CAWRPQGSRNQPQHF

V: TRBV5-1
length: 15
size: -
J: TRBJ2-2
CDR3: CASRTTGANTGELFF

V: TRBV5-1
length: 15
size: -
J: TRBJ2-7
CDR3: CASSSQGVRSYEQYF

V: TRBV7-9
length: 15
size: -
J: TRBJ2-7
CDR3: CASSWEGDSSYEQYF

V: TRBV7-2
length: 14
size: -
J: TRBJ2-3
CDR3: CASSPAALRDTQYF

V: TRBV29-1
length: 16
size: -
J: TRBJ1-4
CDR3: CSVETTGGRRDEKLFF

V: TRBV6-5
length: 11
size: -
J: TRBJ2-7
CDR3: CASRASYEQYF

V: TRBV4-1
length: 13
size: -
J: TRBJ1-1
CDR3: CASSPYFPSEAFF

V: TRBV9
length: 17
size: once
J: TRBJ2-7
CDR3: CASSVEREASESYEQYF